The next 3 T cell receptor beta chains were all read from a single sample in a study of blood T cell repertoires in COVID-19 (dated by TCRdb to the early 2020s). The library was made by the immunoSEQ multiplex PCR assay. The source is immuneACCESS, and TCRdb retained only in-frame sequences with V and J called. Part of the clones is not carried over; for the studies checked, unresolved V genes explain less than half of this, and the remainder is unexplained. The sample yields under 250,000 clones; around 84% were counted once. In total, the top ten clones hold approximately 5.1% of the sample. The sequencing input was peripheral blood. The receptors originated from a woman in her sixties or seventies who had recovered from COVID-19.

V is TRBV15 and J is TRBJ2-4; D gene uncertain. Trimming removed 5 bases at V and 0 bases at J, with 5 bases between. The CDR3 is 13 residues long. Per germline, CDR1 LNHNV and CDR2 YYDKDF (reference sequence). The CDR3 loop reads CATSFLAKNIQYF. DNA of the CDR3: TGTGCCACCAGCTTCCTAGCCAAAAACATTCAGTACTTC.

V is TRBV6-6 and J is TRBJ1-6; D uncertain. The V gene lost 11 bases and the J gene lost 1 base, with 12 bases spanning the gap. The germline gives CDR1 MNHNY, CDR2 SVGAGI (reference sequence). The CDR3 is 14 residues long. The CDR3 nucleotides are TGTGCCGGGAGCGAGGGATCCTATAATTCACCCCTCCACTTT. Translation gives CAGSEGSYNSPLHF.

DNA for the CDR3: TGTGCCAGCTCCGGGATCTTCTTTTCCCCCACTGGAAACACCATATATTTT. As protein: CASSGIFFSPTGNTIYF. The genes are TRBV2 and TRBJ1-3, with no clear D. Germline loops: CDR1 SNHLY, CDR2 FYNNEI. This CDR3 is built from 17 residues. The V gene lost 8 bases and the J gene lost 2 bases, with 22 bases spanning the gap.